This TCR beta chain was found in a study of T cell repertoires in aging, cancer and after chemotherapy. Study-wide points: In cancer patients, declining TCR diversity with age involved lost richness and lost evenness. Median generation probability rose over the chemotherapy interval in each cancer cohort, suggesting rebound thymic output.

The CDR3 consists of 13 residues. Looked up from germline, CDR1 is DFQATT and CDR2 is SNEGSKA (reference sequence). The germline V and J ends were trimmed by 5 bases and 4 bases, with 11 bases remaining between them. A note on this clonotype: Its specificity is not known.

TCR beta rearrangements were amplified from peripheral blood genomic DNA. TRB rearrangements spanning V, D and J were amplified using mixed TRB-A/B primers. One entry per CDR3 protein, called by TCRdb with MiXCR from the multiplex PCR reads. This repertoire shows about 6,100 distinct CDR3 sequences, around a third found once; its top ten account for about 30%. The material sequenced was blood. V and J are TRBV20-1 and TRBJ2-2; D is unresolved. The TCR comes from a human donor with a blood cancer. The chain's CDR3 is CSAGNPRTGELFF. The CDR3 coding sequence is TGCAGTGCTGGGAATCCCCGCACCGGGGAGCTGTTTTTT.